The T cell receptor beta chain described here comes from a study of human T cells and chemical hapten exposure. Described time point: pre-sensitization, week 0. This sample's treatment: therapeutic diphenylcyclopropenone sensitization with weekly scalp DPC. Via MiXCR, TCRdb re-called the RACE reads, giving one row per CDR3 protein. The profile shows about 120,000 distinct CDR3 sequences, roughly 13% of them singletons. Germline loops: CDR1 LNHDA, CDR2 SQIVND (reference sequence). V lost 8 bases to trimming and J lost 5 bases, with 18 bases between them. There are 15 residues in the CDR3. The chain combines TRBV19 with TRBJ1-4; possibly TRBD1 for D (6 bases). The sample in question was whole blood, obtained in connection with sensitization to the hapten diphenylcyclopropenone (DPC). The clonotype was recovered from a woman aged 18-35 years with alopecia areata. Some clones in this sample may be carry-over from other donors' samples. The CDR3 bases are TGTGCCAGTCGCAAACTCACAGGGACGAATGAAAAACTGTTTTTT. Its protein product is CASRKLTGTNEKLFF.